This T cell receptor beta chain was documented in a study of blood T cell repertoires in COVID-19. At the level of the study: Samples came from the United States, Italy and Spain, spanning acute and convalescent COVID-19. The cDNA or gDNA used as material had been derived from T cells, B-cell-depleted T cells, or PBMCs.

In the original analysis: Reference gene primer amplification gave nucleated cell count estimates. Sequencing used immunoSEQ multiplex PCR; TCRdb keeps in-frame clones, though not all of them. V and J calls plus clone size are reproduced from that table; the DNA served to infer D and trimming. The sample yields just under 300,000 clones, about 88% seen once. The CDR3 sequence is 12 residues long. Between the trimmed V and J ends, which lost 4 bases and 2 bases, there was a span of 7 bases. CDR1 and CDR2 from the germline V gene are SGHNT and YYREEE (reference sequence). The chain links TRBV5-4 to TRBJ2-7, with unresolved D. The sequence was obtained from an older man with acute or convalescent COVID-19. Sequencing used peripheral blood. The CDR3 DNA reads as TGTGCCAGCAGCCCCGGAGCCTACGAGCAGTACTTC. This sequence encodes CASSPGAYEQYF.